The present TCR beta chain was sequenced within a study of tumor-infiltrating lymphocytes in primary liver carcinoma. The investigators made TCR beta cDNA from around 540 ng total RNA, using a constant-region primer. Slightly modified ARM-PCR served as the procedure for the TCR beta libraries. These libraries came from three rounds of nested multiplex PCR. Amplification in the first two PCR rounds was performed using TRBV1-TRBV30 forward primers and a C-beta reverse primer for 10 cycles each. TCRdb ran MiXCR on the multiplex PCR reads and lists one entry per CDR3 protein. The sample holds around 330,000 distinct CDR3 sequences, about 62% seen once. Blood RNA originated from unsorted whole blood, with germline DNA additionally extracted. None of the patients had received treatment, and all had chronic HBV infection. Trimming removed 5 bases at V and 8 bases at J, with 9 bases between. The CDR3 length is 11 residues. CDR1 and CDR2 from the germline V gene are MNHEY and SVGAGI.

This clonotype was counted at least ten times. Its antigen is still unknown. Study-wide results and caveats: Unsorted bulk samples meant CD4+ and CD8+ repertoires went uncompared.

The sequence derives from a middle-aged man with primary liver carcinoma and hepatitis B virus infection. Specimen: peripheral blood. The chain uses TRBV6-5 and TRBJ1-1; no firm D call. CDR3 sequence (DNA): TGTGCCAGCAGTCTCGGGCCCGAAGCTTTCTTT. It encodes CASSLGPEAFF.